What follows are 27 T cell receptor beta chains derived from one specimen sequenced in a study of shared clonotypes between healthy human individuals. Naive CD8 cells, CD45RO-negative and positively selected for CCR7, excluded terminally differentiated effector memory CD45RA+ cells. Generated by immunoSEQ multiplex PCR, the TCRdb table keeps only in-frame clones and is missing some. The table has about 2 million clones, around 96% seen once. The sample consisted of naive CD8+ T cells sorted from blood. The receptors derive from a young man in good health.

The chain links TRBV13 to TRBJ2-5, with D perhaps being TRBD1 or TRBD2 (6 bases each). V lost 2 bases, J lost 4 bases, and 14 bases lay in between. CDR3 length equals 15 residues. Germline V gives CDR1 PRHDT, CDR2 FYEKMQ (reference sequence). As DNA, the CDR3 is TGTGCCAGCAGCTTAAGCCCCGGGGGCCCAGAGACCCAGTACTTC. This translates into CASSLSPGGPETQYF. Looking up the rest from reference TRBV13 and TRBJ2-5 gives the full variable domain: AAGVIQSPRHLIKEKRETATLKCYPIPRHDTVYWYQQGPGQDPQFLISFYEKMQSDKGSIPDRFSAQQFSDYHSELNMSSLELGDSALYFCASSLSPGGPETQYFGPGTRLLVL.

This clone was seen more than once but under ten times. This sequence joins TRBV6-6 and TRBJ2-7; D possibly corresponds to TRBD2 (6 bases). The V end lost 6 bases, the J end lost 1 base, and 19 bases lay between the germline ends. The CDR3 loop spans 16 amino acids. The germline CDR1 and CDR2 sequences are MNHNY and SVGAGI (reference sequence). The CDR3 is CASSHDSGTSSYEQYF. The DNA for the CDR3 is TGTGCCAGCAGCCACGATTCCGGGACTTCTTCCTACGAGCAGTACTTC.

J is TRBJ2-5 and V is TRBV11-2; D is undetermined. The germline V gene has CDR1 SGHAT and CDR2 FQNNGV. The V end lost 1 base, the J end lost 7 bases, and 7 bases lay between the germline ends. CDR3 length: 12 amino acids. The CDR3 protein is CASSLASRTQYF. DNA for the CDR3: TGTGCCAGCAGCTTAGCTTCCCGGACCCAGTACTTC.

This chain links TRBV7-9 with TRBJ2-2; D is unresolved. In germline, CDR1 is SEHNR, CDR2 FQNEAQ (reference sequence). V lost 1 base and J 0 bases, leaving 12 bases between the germline ends. This CDR3 comprises 17 residues. The CDR3 region is CASSLVLTEPNTGELFF. The CDR3 DNA reads TGTGCCAGCAGCTTAGTTTTGACCGAGCCGAACACCGGGGAGCTGTTTTTT.

The chain combines TRBV29-1 with TRBJ2-7; no reliable D call. CDR3 length: 16 residues. Trimming left V 1 base short and J 0 bases short, with 16 bases between. Germline CDR1 SQVTM, CDR2 ANQGSEA. The CDR3 loop is CSVEVTTNPSSYEQYF. For the CDR3, the DNA is TGCAGCGTTGAAGTGACAACAAACCCAAGCTCCTACGAGCAGTACTTC.

V and J are TRBV27 and TRBJ1-4, with 9 positions matching TRBD1. The germline V gene has CDR1 MNHEY and CDR2 SMNVEV (reference sequence). The CDR3 has 14 residues. V gave up 7 bases and J gave up 6 bases; unmatched junction bases: 6. The CDR3 here is CASTTTGGDEKLFF. The CDR3 DNA reads as TGTGCCAGCACCACGACAGGGGGGGATGAAAAACTGTTTTTT.

For this clone: Other nucleotide sequences from this sample produce the same CDR3. The rearrangement uses TRBV7-9 and TRBJ2-7; 8 bases map to TRBD1. V shed 4 bases, J shed 4 bases, and the junction held 3 bases outside the gene matches. This CDR3 is built from 13 residues. CDR1 and CDR2 from the germline V gene are SEHNR and FQNEAQ (reference sequence). The CDR3 region has the DNA TGTGCCAGCAGCTCCGGGACAGGTTACGAGCAGTACTTC. Protein: CASSSGTGYEQYF. Drawing the rest from reference TRBV7-9 and TRBJ2-7, the complete variable domain is DTGVSQNPRHKITKRGQNVTFRCDPISEHNRLYWYRQTLGQGPEFLTYFQNEAQLEKSRLLSDRFSAERPKGSFSTLEIQRTEQGDSAMYLCASSSGTGYEQYFGPGTRLTVT.

This rearrangement joins TRBV6-1 to TRBJ2-1, with a possible D match to TRBD2 (6 bases). CDR1 is MNHNS and CDR2 is SASEGT in the germline V gene. V lost 3 bases and J 0 bases, leaving 15 bases between the germline ends. CDR3 length: 17 residues. CDR3 in amino acids: CASSDSTGGGSYNEQFF. The CDR3 region has the DNA TGTGCCAGCAGTGATTCAACCGGGGGTGGCTCCTACAATGAGCAGTTCTTC.

The chain carries TRBV6-1 and TRBJ2-7; D gene ambiguous. The V end lost 1 base, the J end lost 5 bases, and 12 bases lay between the germline ends. Germline lookup yields CDR1 MNHNS and CDR2 SASEGT. This CDR3 comprises 14 residues. CDR3 bases: TGTGCCAGCAGTGAAGGGGCTTTTAGAGACGAGCAGTACTTC. Translation gives CASSEGAFRDEQYF.

This chain connects TRBV4-1 to TRBJ2-7, with 9 bases matching TRBD1. The germline V gene encodes CDR1 MGHRA and CDR2 YSYEKL. V trimming: 0 bases; J trimming: 5 bases; junction bases outside the gene matches: 11. This CDR3 is 17 amino acids long. The CDR3 sequence is CASSQEGSGTGWNEQYF. The CDR3 nucleotides read TGCGCCAGCAGCCAAGAGGGGTCCGGGACAGGGTGGAACGAGCAGTACTTC.

The genes are TRBV7-2 and TRBJ2-3, with D unclear. The CDR3 extends over 14 amino acids. Trimming removed 6 bases at V and 2 bases at J, with 12 bases between. Germline-derived CDR1 and CDR2 are SGHTA and FQGNSA. CDR3 nucleotide sequence: TGTGCCAGCAGGACCCTAGTACCCACAGATACGCAGTATTTT. Translating it yields CASRTLVPTDTQYF.

This clone was detected only once. The genes are TRBV7-9 and TRBJ2-5; 11 bases fit TRBD1. The V gene's germline CDR1 is SEHNR and CDR2 FQNEAQ (reference sequence). This CDR3 has 16 residues. V lost 2 bases, J lost 2 bases, and 4 bases stayed unmatched. Here the CDR3 reads CASSLRTGGLQETQYF. As DNA, the CDR3 is TGTGCCAGCAGCTTAAGGACAGGGGGCCTTCAAGAGACCCAGTACTTC.

As to this clone: This same CDR3 is encoded by further DNA sequences in the sample. The V call is TRBV9, the J call TRBJ2-5; 7 nucleotides match TRBD1. The CDR3 sequence is 14 residues long. The V segment lost 2 bases and the J segment 1 base; nucleotides outside the gene matches: 2. Germline lookup yields CDR1 SGDLS and CDR2 YYNGEE. DNA for the CDR3: TGTGCCAGCAGCGTCGGGGACAGCCAAGAGACCCAGTACTTC. This codes for CASSVGDSQETQYF.

The chain joins TRBV30 to TRBJ1-6; 9 bases align to TRBD1. Germline V gene data show CDR1 as GTSNPN and CDR2 as SVGIG (reference sequence). The CDR3 runs 20 residues. Trimming cost V 1 base and J 3 bases; bases outside gene matches: 16. DNA for the CDR3: TGTGCCTGGAGTGGGGACGACAGGGGGATTAGGAGCTTCTATAATTCACCCCTCCACTTT. Translating it yields CAWSGDDRGIRSFYNSPLHF.

The V call is TRBV6-5, the J call TRBJ2-1; 7 nucleotides line up with TRBD2. The CDR3 consists of 14 residues. The germline V gene has CDR1 MNHEY and CDR2 SVGAGI. Trimming took 2 bases from V and 9 from J; bases not matched to a gene: 7. CDR3 nucleotides: TGTGCCAGCAGTTACAGCGGGGTTGGGTTTGAGCAGTTCTTC. Protein sequence: CASSYSGVGFEQFF.

The chain's CDR3 is CASSTSDRTPGNTIYF. The CDR3 DNA reads TGTGCCAGCAGCACGAGCGACAGGACCCCTGGAAACACCATATATTTT. The chain uses TRBV9 and TRBJ1-3; TRBD1 might be the D (6 bases). Per germline, CDR1 SGDLS and CDR2 YYNGEE. CDR3 length: 16 residues. The V end was cut by 4 bases, the J end by 2 bases, with 16 bases between.

The chain recombines TRBV18 with TRBJ2-2; 9 bases are a match to TRBD1. Germline CDR1 and CDR2: KGHSH and LQKENI. The CDR3 consists of 16 residues. J lost 6 bases, V lost 5 bases, and 10 bases had no gene match. The CDR3 sequence is CASSSSGTGNPGELFF. In DNA, the CDR3 is TGTGCCAGCTCATCATCCGGGACAGGGAATCCCGGGGAGCTGTTTTTT.

V usage is TRBV5-6 and J usage is TRBJ2-3; no definite D call. Germline-derived CDR1 and CDR2 are SGHDT and YYEEEE. V lost 4 bases and J lost 1, with 7 bases in between. This CDR3 has 13 residues. The CDR3 DNA sequence: TGTGCCAGCAGCGGTGACGGCACAGATACGCAGTATTTT. Its protein product is CASSGDGTDTQYF.

The chain combines TRBV19 with TRBJ1-5; D is perhaps TRBD1 (5 bases). Trimming took off 3 bases at V and 7 bases at J, with 10 bases between the two ends. This CDR3 contains 13 residues. Germline CDR1 is LNHDA and CDR2 is SQIVND (reference sequence). CDR3: CASSIQEGQPQHF. DNA of the CDR3: TGTGCCAGTAGTATCCAAGAGGGGCAGCCCCAGCATTTT.

The rearrangement joins TRBV25-1 to TRBJ2-5; 8 bases fit TRBD2. The CDR3 has 14 residues. V lost 6 bases, J lost 1 base, and 4 bases stayed unmatched. Per the germline V gene, CDR1 is MGHDK and CDR2 is SYGVNS. The CDR3 region is CASSEAGVQETQYF. CDR3 coding DNA: TGTGCCAGCAGCGAAGCGGGAGTCCAAGAGACCCAGTACTTC.

The V and J genes are TRBV7-9 and TRBJ2-5; weak D call: TRBD2 (6 bases). Per germline, CDR1 SEHNR and CDR2 FQNEAQ (reference sequence). The CDR3 has 16 residues. V lost 1 base and J lost 2, with 14 bases in between. The CDR3 nucleotides read TGTGCCAGCAGCTTAGGAGGATCCGCGGGGCAAGAGACCCAGTACTTC. This codes for CASSLGGSAGQETQYF.

The rearrangement links TRBV6-5 to TRBJ2-7; D may correspond to TRBD1 or TRBD2 (6 bases each). CDR3 length: 15 residues. From germline, CDR1 is MNHEY and CDR2 SVGAGI. The ends were cut back, 0 bases at V and 5 bases at J, with 14 bases in the middle. CDR3 sequence: CASSYSGGTLDEQYF. The CDR3, as DNA: TGTGCCAGCAGTTACTCGGGGGGCACCCTAGACGAGCAGTACTTC.

The J gene is TRBJ2-5, the V gene TRBV9; 9 bases are shared with TRBD2. Germline assignment: CDR1 SGDLS and CDR2 YYNGEE. The CDR3 runs 16 residues. Trimming removed 0 bases from V and 5 bases from J; junction bases left unmatched: 8. The CDR3: CASSVDSGGRGETQYF. In DNA form, the CDR3 reads TGTGCCAGCAGCGTAGATAGCGGGGGCCGTGGGGAGACCCAGTACTTC. Complete variable domain (other parts from reference TRBV9 and TRBJ2-5): DSGVTQTPKHLITATGQRVTLRCSPRSGDLSVYWYQQSLDQGLQFLIQYYNGEERAKGNILERFSAQQFPDLHSELNLSSLELGDSALYFCASSVDSGGRGETQYFGPGTRLLVL.

The CDR3 region has the DNA TGTGCCAGCAGCCCGATCCTTTCCGGGTCCTCCACAGGAGCTTTCTTT. Translated: CASSPILSGSSTGAFF. The chain uses TRBV7-9 and TRBJ1-1; D might be TRBD1 (5 bases). CDR3 length: 16 amino acids. The V end lost 5 bases, the J end lost 10 bases, and 26 bases lay between the germline ends. CDR1 and CDR2 (germline): SEHNR, FQNEAQ (reference sequence). The entire variable domain, with the rest obtained from reference TRBV7-9 and TRBJ1-1, is as follows: DTGVSQNPRHKITKRGQNVTFRCDPISEHNRLYWYRQTLGQGPEFLTYFQNEAQLEKSRLLSDRFSAERPKGSFSTLEIQRTEQGDSAMYLCASSPILSGSSTGAFFGQGTRLTVV.

The chain links TRBV30 to TRBJ2-7; 8 bases fit TRBD1. This CDR3 comprises 13 residues. Germline V gives CDR1 GTSNPN, CDR2 SVGIG (reference sequence). The J segment lost 8 bases and the V segment lost 5 bases, leaving 11 bases of the junction unmatched. CDR3 protein: CAWSQGAGGQQYF. The CDR3 nucleotides are TGTGCCTGGTCCCAGGGGGCAGGTGGACAGCAGTACTTC.

The V and J genes are TRBV7-6 and TRBJ2-5, with unresolved D. The end of the DNA aligns better with TRBJ2-7, so the J call may be wrong. The CDR3 is made up of 13 amino acids. Germline V gene sequence: CDR1 SGHVS, CDR2 FNYEAQ. The CDR3 DNA follows: TGTGCCAGCAGCTTAGACACGGCCTACGAGCAGTACTTC. Its protein is CASSLDTAYEQYF.

V usage is TRBV7-2 and J usage is TRBJ2-4; 7 bases line up with TRBD1. The germline CDR1 and CDR2 sequences are SGHTA and FQGNSA. The CDR3 covers 13 residues. Unmatched junction bases numbered 6, after V lost 6 bases and J lost 7 bases. The CDR3 loop reads CASRGDSRNIQYF. Here the CDR3 DNA reads TGTGCCAGCAGAGGGGACAGTAGGAACATTCAGTACTTC.